This TCR beta chain was sequenced for a study of shared clonotypes between healthy human individuals. Study-wide points: Clonotype sharing among donors was expected to depend on sequencing depth. For sorted subsets, rarefaction showed incomplete sequencing despite large depth.

How the authors handled the data: ImmunoSEQ sequences covered only the junction and lacked quality scores; filtering therefore differed. Data came from immunoSEQ multiplex PCR; TCRdb stores just in-frame clones and leaves some out. Clonal size and the V and J genes are those of that table, whereas D and trimming came from the DNA. The data contain more than 550,000 clones, 92% of them singletons. Terminally differentiated effector memory CD45RA+ cells were excluded by CCR7 positive selection of CD45RO-negative cells. In the case of this clone: Its antigen is not known.

Germline CDR1 reads SEHNR; CDR2 reads FQNEAQ (reference sequence). CDR3 length: 15 residues. Deletions cut 6 bases from V and 0 bases from J, with 14 bases between. This rearrangement joins TRBV7-9 to TRBJ1-2; weak D call: TRBD1 (6 bases). Sequencing was carried out using naive CD8+ T cells sorted from blood. The origin of this receptor is a man younger than 40 in good health. The CDR3 coding sequence is TGTGCCAGCAGGTCCGGGACAAACACTAACTATGGCTACACCTTC. It is translated as CASRSGTNTNYGYTF.